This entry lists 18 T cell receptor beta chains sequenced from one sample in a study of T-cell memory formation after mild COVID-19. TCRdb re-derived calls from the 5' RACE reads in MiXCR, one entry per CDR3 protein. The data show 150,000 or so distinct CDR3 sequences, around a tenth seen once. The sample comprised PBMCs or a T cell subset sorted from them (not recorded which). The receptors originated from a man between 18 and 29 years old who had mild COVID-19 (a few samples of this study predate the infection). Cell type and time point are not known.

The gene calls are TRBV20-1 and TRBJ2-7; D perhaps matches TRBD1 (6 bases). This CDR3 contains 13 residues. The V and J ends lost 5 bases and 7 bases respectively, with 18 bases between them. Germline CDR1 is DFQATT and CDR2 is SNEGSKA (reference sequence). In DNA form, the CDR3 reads TGCAGTGCTTCCTGGACAGTAGATAGAGAGCAGTACGTC. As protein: CSASWTVDREQYV.

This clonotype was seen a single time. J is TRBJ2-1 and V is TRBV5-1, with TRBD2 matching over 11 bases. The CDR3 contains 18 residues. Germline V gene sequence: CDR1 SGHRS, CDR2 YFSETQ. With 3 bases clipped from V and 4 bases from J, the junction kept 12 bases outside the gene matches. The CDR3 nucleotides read TGCGCCAGCAGCTCGGGACTGCCGGGACTAGCGGATTACAATGAGCAGTTCTTC. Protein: CASSSGLPGLADYNEQFF.

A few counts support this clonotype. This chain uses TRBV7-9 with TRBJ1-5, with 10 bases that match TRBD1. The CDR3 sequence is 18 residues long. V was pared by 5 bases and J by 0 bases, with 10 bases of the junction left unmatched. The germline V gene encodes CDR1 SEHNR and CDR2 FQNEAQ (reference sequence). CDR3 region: CASSPLRDRGHSNQPQHF. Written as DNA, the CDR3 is TGTGCCAGCAGCCCACTCCGGGACAGGGGACATAGCAATCAGCCCCAGCATTTT. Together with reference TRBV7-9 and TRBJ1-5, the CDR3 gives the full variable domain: DTGVSQNPRHKITKRGQNVTFRCDPISEHNRLYWYRQTLGQGPEFLTYFQNEAQLEKSRLLSDRFSAERPKGSFSTLEIQRTEQGDSAMYLCASSPLRDRGHSNQPQHFGDGTRLSIL.

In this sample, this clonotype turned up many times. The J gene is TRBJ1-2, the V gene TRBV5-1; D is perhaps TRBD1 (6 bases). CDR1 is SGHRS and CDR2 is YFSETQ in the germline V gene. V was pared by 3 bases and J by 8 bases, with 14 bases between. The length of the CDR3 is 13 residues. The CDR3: CASSSAGDGGYTF. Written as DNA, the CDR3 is TGCGCCAGCAGCTCCGCAGGGGACGGGGGCTACACCTTC.

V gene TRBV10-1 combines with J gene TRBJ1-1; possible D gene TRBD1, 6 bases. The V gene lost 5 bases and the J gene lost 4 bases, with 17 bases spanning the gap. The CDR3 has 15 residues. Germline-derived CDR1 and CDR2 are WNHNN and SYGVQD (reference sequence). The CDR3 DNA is TGCGCCAGCAGTCCCGGGACAAAATCGGGCACTGAAGCTTTCTTT. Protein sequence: CASSPGTKSGTEAFF.

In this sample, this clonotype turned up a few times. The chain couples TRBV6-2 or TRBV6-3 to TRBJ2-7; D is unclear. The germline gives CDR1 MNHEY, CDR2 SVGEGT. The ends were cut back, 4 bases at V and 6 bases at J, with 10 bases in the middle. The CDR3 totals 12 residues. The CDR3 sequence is CASSFGVSEQYV. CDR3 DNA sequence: TGTGCCAGCAGTTTTGGGGTCTCCGAGCAGTACGTC.

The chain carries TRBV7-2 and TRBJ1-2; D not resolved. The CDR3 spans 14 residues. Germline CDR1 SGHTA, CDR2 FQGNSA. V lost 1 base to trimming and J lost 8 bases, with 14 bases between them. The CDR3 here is CASSLDRRGGGYTF. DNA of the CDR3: TGTGCCAGCAGCTTAGACCGCCGGGGAGGGGGCTACACCTTC.

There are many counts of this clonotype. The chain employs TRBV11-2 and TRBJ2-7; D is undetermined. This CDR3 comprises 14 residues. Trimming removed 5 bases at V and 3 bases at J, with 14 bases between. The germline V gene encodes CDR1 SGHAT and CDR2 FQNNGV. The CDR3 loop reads CASSQGTRFYEQYF. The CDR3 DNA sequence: TGTGCCAGCAGCCAAGGAACACGGTTCTACGAGCAGTACTTC. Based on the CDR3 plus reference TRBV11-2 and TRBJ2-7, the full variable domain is EAGVAQSPRYKIIEKRQSVAFWCNPISGHATLYWYQQILGQGPKLLIQFQNNGVVDDSQLPKDRFSAERLKGVDSTLKIQPAKLEDSAVYLCASSQGTRFYEQYFGPGTRLTVT.

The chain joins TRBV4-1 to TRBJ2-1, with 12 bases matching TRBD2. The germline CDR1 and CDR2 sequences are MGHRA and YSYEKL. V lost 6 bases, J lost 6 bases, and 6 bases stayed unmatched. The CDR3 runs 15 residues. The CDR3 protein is CASRSPGLAGNEQFF. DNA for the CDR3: TGCGCCAGCAGGTCCCCGGGACTAGCGGGCAATGAGCAGTTCTTC.

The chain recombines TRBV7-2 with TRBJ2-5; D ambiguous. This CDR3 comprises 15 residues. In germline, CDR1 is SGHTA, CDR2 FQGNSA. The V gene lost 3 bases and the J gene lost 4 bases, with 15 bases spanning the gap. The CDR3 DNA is TGTGCCAGCAGCTTCCAAGGTGGGGTGGCAGAGACCCAGTACTTC. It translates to CASSFQGGVAETQYF.

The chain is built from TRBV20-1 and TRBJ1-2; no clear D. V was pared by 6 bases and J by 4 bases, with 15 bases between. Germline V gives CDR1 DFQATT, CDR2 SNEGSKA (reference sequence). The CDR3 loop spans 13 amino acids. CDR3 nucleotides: TGCAGTGCCGCCGATCCCTGGAGCTATGGCTACACCTTC. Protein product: CSAADPWSYGYTF.

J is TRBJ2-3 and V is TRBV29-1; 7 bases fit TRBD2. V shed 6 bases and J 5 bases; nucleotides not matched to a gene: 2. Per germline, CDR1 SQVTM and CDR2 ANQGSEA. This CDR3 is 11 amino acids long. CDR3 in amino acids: CSVPGGDTQYF. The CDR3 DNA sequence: TGCAGCGTGCCGGGGGGAGATACGCAGTATTTT.

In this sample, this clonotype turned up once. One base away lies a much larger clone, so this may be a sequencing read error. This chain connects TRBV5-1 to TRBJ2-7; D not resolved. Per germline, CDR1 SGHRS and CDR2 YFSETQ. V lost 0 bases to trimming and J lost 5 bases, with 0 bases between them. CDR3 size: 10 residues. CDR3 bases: TGCGCCAGCAGCTTGGACGAGCAGTACGTC. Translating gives CASSLDEQYV.

The CDR3 loop is CASSQDWDRFSGGADTQYF. The DNA of the CDR3 is TGCGCCAGCAGCCAAGATTGGGACCGGTTTAGCGGGGGTGCAGATACGCAGTATTTT. The chain links TRBV4-3 to TRBJ2-3; TRBD2 agrees at 9 bases. The germline gives CDR1 LGHNA, CDR2 YSLEER. The CDR3 is 19 residues long. V was clipped by 0 bases and J by 4 bases; unmatched bases: 14.

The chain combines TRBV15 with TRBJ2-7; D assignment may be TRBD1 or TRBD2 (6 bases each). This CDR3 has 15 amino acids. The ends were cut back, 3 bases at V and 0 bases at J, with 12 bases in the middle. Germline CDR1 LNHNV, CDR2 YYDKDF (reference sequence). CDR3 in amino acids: CATSRGGGHSYEQYF. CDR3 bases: TGTGCCACCAGCAGGGGGGGCGGTCACTCCTACGAGCAGTACTTC.

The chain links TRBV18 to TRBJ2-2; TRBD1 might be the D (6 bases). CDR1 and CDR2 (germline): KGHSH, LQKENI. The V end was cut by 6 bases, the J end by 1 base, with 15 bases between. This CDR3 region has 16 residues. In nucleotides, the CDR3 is TGTGCCAGCTCGGGGGCCGCGACATGGAACACCGGGGAGCTGTTTTTT. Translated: CASSGAATWNTGELFF.

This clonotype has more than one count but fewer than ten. The CDR3 nucleotides read TGCAGTGCTAGTGGGCAGGGGGCAACCACAGATACGCAGTATTTT. Protein: CSASGQGATTDTQYF. The chain carries TRBV20-1 and TRBJ2-3; 8 bases map to TRBD1. Germline loops: CDR1 DFQATT, CDR2 SNEGSKA (reference sequence). The CDR3 has 15 residues. The V segment lost 3 bases and the J segment 2 bases; nucleotides outside the gene matches: 7.

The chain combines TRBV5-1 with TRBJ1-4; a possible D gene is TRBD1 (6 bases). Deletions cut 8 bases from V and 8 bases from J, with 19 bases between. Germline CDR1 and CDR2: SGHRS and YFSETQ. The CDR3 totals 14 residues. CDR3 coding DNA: TGCGCCAGTTCCGAACAGGGATTGCGGGAAAAACTGTTTTTT. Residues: CASSEQGLREKLFF.